This TCR beta chain was identified in a study of shared clonotypes between healthy human individuals. Study in general: Each donor contributed plates that comprised three CD4 naive, three CD4 memory, two CD8 naive and one CD8 memory. Overall study findings and caveats: The naive CD4 repertoires of several donors were compared, and approximately 5.3% of clonotypes were shared.

CDR1 and CDR2 (germline): SGHDN, FVKESK. Trimming took 6 bases from V and 1 from J, leaving 9 bases between them. The CDR3 is 13 amino acids. Methods used by the authors: ImmunoSEQ output held junction-only sequences without quality scores, so filtering differed. Clones were sequenced by immunoSEQ multiplex PCR, and TCRdb holds only the in-frame ones, with some missing. V and J calls and clone size are as listed in that table; D and trimming were resolved from the DNA. Of millions of clones listed, around nine tenths are singletons. The study drew its donors from healthy HIV-negative adults without recent acute infections or vaccinations. A remark on this clone: Its antigen is unknown.

The specimen sequenced was naive CD4+ T cells sorted from blood. Subset specified: CD45RA+ positively selected. This rearrangement joins TRBV14 to TRBJ2-5; TRBD1 might be the D (6 bases). The sequence came from a young man in good health. In DNA, the CDR3 is TGTGCCAGCAGTCGGGACATCCAAGAGACCCAGTACTTC. Translating it yields CASSRDIQETQYF.